The clone carrying this T cell receptor beta chain was seen a handful of times. This record belongs to a study of neoadjuvant anti-PD-1 for oral cavity cancer. The ends lost 4 bases at V and 4 bases at J; junction bases unmatched: 6. This CDR3 has 17 amino acids. The V gene's germline CDR1 is LNHDA and CDR2 SQIVND (reference sequence). Cohort: HPV-negative, locally advanced oral cavity squamous cell carcinoma patients. The repertoire was sequenced with immunoSEQ multiplex PCR; TCRdb's copy has only in-frame clones and lacks some. The sample contains 16,000 or so clones, roughly 69% of which appear only once.

The TCR comes from a person aged 35-79 years with oral cavity squamous cell carcinoma. Specimen: PBMCs, collected before nivolumab (anti-PD-1) treatment. The chain combines TRBV19 with TRBJ2-2; 13 bases fit TRBD2. The CDR3: CASSTWTSGRGTGELFF. The DNA of the CDR3 is TGTGCCAGTAGTACCTGGACTAGCGGGAGAGGCACCGGGGAGCTGTTTTTT.